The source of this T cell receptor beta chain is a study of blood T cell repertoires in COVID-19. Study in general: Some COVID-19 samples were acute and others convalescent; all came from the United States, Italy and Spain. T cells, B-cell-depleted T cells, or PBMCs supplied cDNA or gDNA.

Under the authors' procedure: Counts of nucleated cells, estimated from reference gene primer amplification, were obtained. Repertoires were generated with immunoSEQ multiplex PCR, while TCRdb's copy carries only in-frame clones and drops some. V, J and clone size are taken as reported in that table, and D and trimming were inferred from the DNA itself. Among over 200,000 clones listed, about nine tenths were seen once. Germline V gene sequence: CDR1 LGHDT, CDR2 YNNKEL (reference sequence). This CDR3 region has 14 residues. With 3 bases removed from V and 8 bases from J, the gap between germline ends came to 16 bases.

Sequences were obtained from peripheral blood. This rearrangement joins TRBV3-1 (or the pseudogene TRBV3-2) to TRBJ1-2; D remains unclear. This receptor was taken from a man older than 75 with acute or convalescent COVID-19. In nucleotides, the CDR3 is TGTGCCAGCAGCCAGGCAACAGTATCAGGAGGCTACACCTTC. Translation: CASSQATVSGGYTF.